A single sample is the source of the 18 T cell receptor beta chains below, sequenced in a study of control samples from healthy donors and cancer patients. Sequenced by immunoSEQ multiplex PCR; TCRdb stores in-frame clones only, minus some. The table includes around 120,000 clones, more than 70% detected once. Sequencing was done on a sample of blood. These receptor sequences come from a man in his sixties in good health.

This chain uses TRBV11-2 with TRBJ1-6; unclear D gene. The V end was cut by 2 bases, the J end by 7 bases, with 9 bases between. The CDR3 consists of 14 residues. Germline values: CDR1 SGHAT, CDR2 FQNNGV. CDR3 protein: CASSLPMVNSPLHF. The CDR3 DNA follows: TGTGCCAGCAGCTTACCTATGGTCAATTCACCCCTCCACTTT. Supplemented by reference TRBV11-2 and TRBJ1-6, the full variable domain reads EAGVAQSPRYKIIEKRQSVAFWCNPISGHATLYWYQQILGQGPKLLIQFQNNGVVDDSQLPKDRFSAERLKGVDSTLKIQPAKLEDSAVYLCASSLPMVNSPLHFGNGTRLTVT.

The genes are TRBV6-2 or TRBV6-3 and TRBJ2-1; TRBD1 is a possible D gene (6 bases). The V gene lost 5 bases and the J gene lost 2 bases, with 16 bases spanning the gap. CDR3 length: 16 residues. The germline gives CDR1 MNHEY, CDR2 SVGEGT. The CDR3 region is CASSNRAFRTYNEQFF. CDR3 coding DNA: TGTGCCAGCAGTAACAGGGCGTTTAGGACCTACAATGAGCAGTTCTTC.

The V gene is TRBV28, the J gene TRBJ1-2; D gene uncertain. CDR1 MDHEN and CDR2 SYDVKM come from the germline V gene. The CDR3 length is 13 residues. Deletions cut 2 bases from V and 4 bases from J, with 8 bases between. The CDR3 region is CASSLLQSYGYTF. The CDR3 DNA is TGTGCCAGCAGTTTACTTCAGAGCTATGGCTACACCTTC.

The chain has TRBV6-5 and TRBJ1-2, with D possibly being TRBD1 (6 bases). Germline loops: CDR1 MNHEY, CDR2 SVGAGI. Between the trimmed V and J ends, which lost 6 bases and 4 bases, there was a span of 12 bases. The CDR3 loop spans 13 amino acids. The CDR3 reads CASSPRGIYGYTF. CDR3 nucleotide sequence: TGTGCCAGCAGCCCCAGGGGAATCTATGGCTACACCTTC.

The V call is TRBV7-6, the J call TRBJ2-1, with 10 bases lining up with TRBD2. The CDR3 contains 17 residues. Germline CDR1 reads SGHVS; CDR2 reads FNYEAQ. Trimming removed 4 bases from V and 2 bases from J; junction bases left unmatched: 8. CDR3 bases: TGTGCCAGCAGCTCCCAAATAGCGGGGGGAACCTACAATGAGCAGTTCTTC. Amino acids: CASSSQIAGGTYNEQFF.

The chain combines TRBV5-4 with TRBJ1-1; 9 nucleotides agree with TRBD1. Germline CDR1 SGHNT, CDR2 YYREEE (reference sequence). CDR3 length: 13 residues. After removal of 4 bases from V and 6 bases from J, the junction contained 4 bases not matched to a gene. CDR3 DNA: TGTGCCAGCAGCCTTACAGGGGGCGCTGAAGCTTTCTTT. As protein: CASSLTGGAEAFF.

This CDR3 reads CARTPEKCNQPQHF. The CDR3 DNA is TGTGCCAGAACCCCTGAGAAGTGTAATCAGCCCCAGCATTTT. The chain uses TRBV7-5 and TRBJ1-5. TRBV7-5 is designated a pseudogene. The CDR3 has 14 residues.

The chain links TRBV30 to TRBJ2-5; the D gene is possibly TRBD2 (6 bases). Trimming pared 0 bases from V and 1 base from J, leaving 9 bases between. The CDR3 runs 14 residues. Germline V CDR1 and CDR2: GTSNPN, SVGIG (reference sequence). In DNA, the CDR3 is TGTGCCTGGAGTGTAGGCGGGGCCCAAGAGACCCAGTACTTC. It codes for CAWSVGGAQETQYF.

V usage is TRBV6-5 and J usage is TRBJ1-5; tentatively, D is TRBD1 (5 bases). CDR3 length equals 14 residues. Germline CDR1 is MNHEY and CDR2 is SVGAGI. The CDR3 DNA follows: TGTGCGCCTCCAGGGATATGGCGGAATCAGCCCCAGCATTTT. Its translation is CAPPGIWRNQPQHF.

The chain recombines TRBV18 with TRBJ2-4, with D hard to call. Trimming stripped 0 bases from V and 0 bases from J, with 9 bases between. CDR1 and CDR2 (germline): KGHSH, LQKENI. This CDR3 region has 16 residues. The CDR3 nucleotides read TGTGCCAGCTCACCACCGGAGAGGCGAGCCAAAAACATTCAGTACTTC. Its protein is CASSPPERRAKNIQYF. Using reference TRBV18 and TRBJ2-4 for the parts outside the CDR3, the full variable domain is NAGVMQNPRHLVRRRGQEARLRCSPMKGHSHVYWYRQLPEEGLKFMVYLQKENIIDESGMPKERFSAEFPKEGPSILRIQQVVRGDSAAYFCASSPPERRAKNIQYFGAGTRLSVL.

The rearrangement links TRBV4-1 to TRBJ1-1; D call uncertain. Germline V gives CDR1 MGHRA, CDR2 YSYEKL. This CDR3 is 16 amino acids long. Deletions cut 1 base from V and 1 base from J, with 13 bases between. CDR3 DNA: TGCGCCAGCAGCCAAGGGCTATGGGCCCCGAACACTGAAGCTTTCTTT. This sequence encodes CASSQGLWAPNTEAFF.

The gene calls are TRBV19 and TRBJ1-4, with 7 bases fitting TRBD1. Losses at the gene ends were 5 bases for V and 8 bases for J; bases not matched to a gene: 11. The CDR3 runs 15 residues. Looked up from germline, CDR1 is LNHDA and CDR2 is SQIVND (reference sequence). The CDR3 reads CASSLLTGTYEKLFF. CDR3 DNA: TGTGCCAGTAGTTTACTGACAGGGACTTACGAAAAACTGTTTTTT.

This rearrangement joins TRBV5-6 to TRBJ1-6; D not certain. This CDR3 region has 17 residues. Germline values: CDR1 SGHDT, CDR2 YYEEEE. The ends were cut back, 3 bases at V and 0 bases at J, with 13 bases in the middle. CDR3 region: CASSSRHTSSYNSPLHF. DNA of the CDR3: TGTGCCAGCAGCTCCCGACATACAAGCTCCTATAATTCACCCCTCCACTTT.

The J gene is TRBJ1-4, the V gene TRBV4-1, with D possibly matching TRBD1 (5 bases). V was cut by 1 base and J by 0 bases, with 9 bases left in between. The germline CDR1 and CDR2 sequences are MGHRA and YSYEKL. The CDR3 runs 16 residues. The CDR3 loop reads CASSQGMTATNEKLFF. The CDR3, as DNA: TGCGCCAGCAGCCAAGGGATGACAGCAACTAATGAAAAACTGTTTTTT.

The chain uses TRBV28 and TRBJ1-4, with 10 positions matching TRBD1. The germline V gene encodes CDR1 MDHEN and CDR2 SYDVKM. The CDR3 loop spans 14 amino acids. Trimming took 4 bases from V and 7 from J; bases not matched to a gene: 3. The CDR3 here is CASSSGTGAEKLFF. CDR3 coding DNA: TGTGCCAGCAGTTCCGGGACAGGGGCTGAAAAACTGTTTTTT. Together with reference TRBV28 and TRBJ1-4, the CDR3 gives the full variable domain: DVKVTQSSRYLVKRTGEKVFLECVQDMDHENMFWYRQDPGLGLRLIYFSYDVKMKEKGDIPEGYSVSREKKERFSLILESASTNQTSMYLCASSSGTGAEKLFFGSGTQLSVL.

V usage is TRBV12-3 or TRBV12-4 and J usage is TRBJ2-7; no firm D call. V lost 4 bases and J 3 bases, leaving 10 bases between the germline ends. The CDR3 spans 13 residues. CDR3 sequence (DNA): TGTGCCAGCAGTTGGTCTCAGAACTACGAGCAGTACTTC. Translation: CASSWSQNYEQYF.

CDR3 DNA sequence: TGCGCCAGCAGCTACGGACTAGCCGAGGGAGATACGCAGTATTTT. Translating it yields CASSYGLAEGDTQYF. The chain combines TRBV5-1 with TRBJ2-3; 8 bases map to TRBD2. The J segment lost 5 bases and the V segment lost 3 bases, leaving 8 bases of the junction unmatched. From germline, CDR1 is SGHRS and CDR2 YFSETQ. CDR3 size: 15 residues.

The chain carries TRBV4-3 and TRBJ1-2, with TRBD1 matching 9 bases. The CDR3 extends over 17 amino acids. Germline V gives CDR1 LGHNA, CDR2 YSLEER. The trim removed 1 base at V and 2 bases at J, leaving 8 bases unmatched. DNA of the CDR3: TGCGCCAGCAGCCAAGGATTCTCCGGGACAGGGAACTATGGCTACACCTTC. It specifies CASSQGFSGTGNYGYTF.